In this sample, the clone carrying this T cell receptor (beta chain) turned up a few times. Its specificity is not known. The data belong to a study of blood T cells in healthy people across ages. Study-level results: Roughly linearly, TCR beta diversity per million T cells fell as age increased. PBMCs that were unsorted prevented a conclusive naive versus antigen-experienced comparison.

The CDR3 is 14 amino acids. V was clipped by 7 bases and J by 9 bases; unmatched bases: 11. Germline CDR1 SGHRS, CDR2 YFSETQ. A sample-barcoded 5' primer and a J-beta primer mix were used in a second PCR of roughly 7 to 11 cycles. MiXCR, applied by TCRdb to the 5' RACE reads, yields one record per CDR3 protein. The sample contains around 1,000,000 distinct CDR3 sequences, 20% to 25% of which appear only once. The sample also formed part of further work on T cells of mothers and their children.

Material for sequencing was blood. The receptor was derived from a girl aged 2 to 9 in good health. The J gene is TRBJ2-7, the V gene TRBV5-1; TRBD1 matches at 12 bases. The CDR3 region has the DNA TGCGCCAGCCAAGCCGGGACAGGGGGCGCGGGGCAGTACTTC. Amino acid sequence: CASQAGTGGAGQYF.